The 21 T cell receptor beta chains below were found in one sample sequenced in a study of beta chain features in type 1 diabetes. What was sequenced were expressed TCRB transcripts, since all of the isolated RNA had been reverse transcribed. Measured with immunoSEQ multiplex PCR; TCRdb has only the in-frame clones, and not every one. Of about 340,000 clones in the sample, less than 10% were seen once. The specimen was central memory CD4+ T cells from blood. The source is a woman aged 18 to 35 in good health.

This clone was recorded a few times. The chain carries TRBV13 and TRBJ2-7; unclear D gene. CDR3 length: 15 amino acids. V lost 4 bases and J lost 3, with 16 bases in between. The germline V gene encodes CDR1 PRHDT and CDR2 FYEKMQ (reference sequence). The CDR3 loop is CASSYTHRKHYEQYF. In DNA form, the CDR3 reads TGTGCCAGCAGCTATACACATCGGAAGCACTACGAGCAGTACTTC.

The rearrangement joins TRBV7-9 to TRBJ1-5; D might be TRBD1 (6 bases). Germline V gene sequence: CDR1 SEHNR, CDR2 FQNEAQ (reference sequence). The CDR3 runs to 16 residues. Trimming took 5 bases from V and 0 from J, leaving 14 bases between them. This CDR3 is CASSAGTSYSNQPQHF. Written as DNA, the CDR3 is TGTGCCAGCAGCGCGGGGACAAGCTATAGCAATCAGCCCCAGCATTTT.

This clone was seen at least ten times. The CDR3 DNA is TGTGCCAGCAGCTTGATTGGACAGGGAATCAATCAGCCCCAGCATTTT. Its protein product is CASSLIGQGINQPQHF. The chain recombines TRBV7-2 with TRBJ1-5; 8 nucleotides line up with TRBD1. Trimming took 3 bases from V and 3 from J; bases not matched to a gene: 7. The CDR3 totals 16 residues. CDR1 is SGHTA, CDR2 FQGNSA, per germline. Looking up the rest from reference TRBV7-2 and TRBJ1-5 gives the full variable domain: GAGVSQSPSNKVTEKGKDVELRCDPISGHTALYWYRQSLGQGLEFLIYFQGNSAPDKSGLPSDRFSAERTGGSVSTLTIQRTQQEDSAVYLCASSLIGQGINQPQHFGDGTRLSIL.

This clone was seen a few times. The J gene is TRBJ2-1, the V gene TRBV2; weak D call: TRBD2 (5 bases). Deletions cut 4 bases from V and 10 bases from J, with 14 bases between. Looked up from germline, CDR1 is SNHLY and CDR2 is FYNNEI. The CDR3 is 13 amino acids. The CDR3 here is CASSVFLEREQFF. CDR3 nucleotide sequence: TGTGCCAGCAGTGTCTTCCTCGAGCGGGAGCAGTTCTTC. The variable domain in full, completed from reference TRBV2 and TRBJ2-1, reads EPEVTQTPSHQVTQMGQEVILRCVPISNHLYFYWYRQILGQKVEFLVSFYNNEISEKSEIFDDQFSVERPDGSNFTLKIRSTKLEDSAMYFCASSVFLEREQFFGPGTRLTVL.

This clone came up many times. The V call is TRBV9, the J call TRBJ1-1; D unresolved. The ends were cut back, 3 bases at V and 1 base at J, with 10 bases in the middle. The CDR3 has 14 amino acids. Germline V gene sequence: CDR1 SGDLS, CDR2 YYNGEE. DNA of the CDR3: TGTGCCAGCAGCGGTTTGGCTGAGAACACTGAAGCTTTCTTT. Residues: CASSGLAENTEAFF.

This clone has a handful of counts. V gene TRBV7-2 combines with J gene TRBJ2-3; D is perhaps TRBD2 (5 bases). V was clipped by 1 base and J by 9 bases, with 11 bases between them. Germline loops: CDR1 SGHTA, CDR2 FQGNSA. This CDR3 is 13 amino acids long. CDR3: CASSLVMWETQYF. CDR3 in DNA: TGTGCCAGCAGCTTAGTAATGTGGGAGACGCAGTATTTT.

The CDR3 bases are TGTGCCAGCAGTTACACTGCCAAGGGGACCCAGTACTTC. Translating it yields CASSYTAKGTQYF. The chain couples TRBV6-5 to TRBJ2-5, with unresolved D. Germline V gene lookup returns CDR1 MNHEY and CDR2 SVGAGI. Trimming took 2 bases from V and 7 from J, leaving 11 bases between them. The CDR3 is 13 residues long.

The CDR3 DNA is TGTGCCAGCAGCCCGCCGGGACATATCTACAATGAGCAGTTCTTC. This encodes CASSPPGHIYNEQFF. J is TRBJ2-1 and V is TRBV7-9, with TRBD1 as a possible D gene (6 bases). Trimming removed 5 bases at V and 3 bases at J, with 14 bases between. Germline CDR1 and CDR2: SEHNR and FQNEAQ (reference sequence). CDR3 length equals 15 residues.

The rearrangement uses TRBV25-1 and TRBJ1-2; a weak D match, TRBD1 (5 bases). V shed 0 bases and J shed 0 bases, with 8 bases lying between them. Germline CDR1 MGHDK, CDR2 SYGVNS. CDR3 length: 15 amino acids. CDR3 sequence: CASSEYGAANYGYTF. For the CDR3, the DNA is TGTGCCAGCAGTGAATATGGGGCGGCTAACTATGGCTACACCTTC.

This chain connects TRBV11-1 to TRBJ2-7; 9 nucleotides line up with TRBD1. The V and J ends lost 5 bases and 4 bases, in that order; junction bases with no gene match: 9. Germline V gene data show CDR1 as SGHAT and CDR2 as FQDESV (reference sequence). The CDR3 has 15 residues. The CDR3 is CASSPSTGGFYEQYF. The CDR3 coding sequence is TGTGCCAGCAGCCCCTCCACAGGGGGCTTTTACGAGCAGTACTTC.

This clone was observed once. The CDR3 bases are TGTGCCAGCAGCTTCGGCTCCGAATATGGCTACACCTTC. This codes for CASSFGSEYGYTF. The V gene is TRBV5-4, the J gene TRBJ1-2; no definite D call. V was cut by 2 bases and J by 5 bases, with 10 bases left in between. The CDR3 covers 13 residues. CDR1 is SGHNT, CDR2 YYREEE, per germline (reference sequence).

This clone was observed at least ten times. The V and J genes are TRBV2 and TRBJ2-3; perhaps TRBD1 as D (5 bases). Looked up from germline, CDR1 is SNHLY and CDR2 is FYNNEI. The CDR3 is 14 residues long. The V and J ends lost 6 bases and 2 bases respectively, with 12 bases between them. CDR3: CASSLDKSTDTQYF. DNA for the CDR3: TGTGCCAGCAGCCTGGACAAGTCCACAGATACGCAGTATTTT. Full variable domain (missing parts from reference TRBV2 and TRBJ2-3): EPEVTQTPSHQVTQMGQEVILRCVPISNHLYFYWYRQILGQKVEFLVSFYNNEISEKSEIFDDQFSVERPDGSNFTLKIRSTKLEDSAMYFCASSLDKSTDTQYFGPGTRLTVL.

This clone appeared a few times. V usage is TRBV29-1 and J usage is TRBJ2-5; 8 bases line up with TRBD2. The last part of the DNA fits TRBJ2-7 better; the J call may be wrong. This CDR3 contains 15 residues. Germline CDR1 reads SQVTM; CDR2 reads ANQGSEA. The CDR3 region has the DNA TGCAGCGTTGTCTCGGGGGGGGGCCCGAACTACGAGCAGTACTTC. It translates to CSVVSGGGPNYEQYF.

J is TRBJ1-1 and V is TRBV29-1; D unresolved. This CDR3 has 14 residues. Germline CDR1 reads SQVTM; CDR2 reads ANQGSEA. V was trimmed by 3 bases and J by 0 bases, leaving 11 bases between them. The CDR3 nucleotides are TGCAGCGTTGACCAACAGCTTATGAACACTGAAGCTTTCTTT. Translation: CSVDQQLMNTEAFF.

This clone has just a few counts. The chain combines TRBV7-8 with TRBJ1-5; no clear D gene. Trimming pared 1 base from V and 9 bases from J, leaving 10 bases between. This CDR3 comprises 13 residues. CDR1 and CDR2 from the germline V gene are SGHVS and FQNEAQ. The CDR3 DNA reads as TGTGCCAGCAGCTTAGGCGAGTCGCTGCCCCAGCATTTT. This translates into CASSLGESLPQHF.

The chain couples TRBV4-2 to TRBJ2-1; tentatively, D is TRBD2 (5 bases). Germline assignment: CDR1 LGHNA and CDR2 YNFKEQ. V lost 0 bases, J lost 0 bases, and 9 bases lay in between. There are 16 residues in the CDR3. This CDR3 reads CASSQDSASSYNEQFF. The DNA for the CDR3 is TGTGCCAGCAGCCAAGATAGCGCGAGCTCCTACAATGAGCAGTTCTTC.

This clone was found a few times. CDR3 region: CASSSGTSGRETQYF. CDR3 nucleotide sequence: TGTGCCAGCAGCTCTGGGACTAGCGGGAGAGAGACCCAGTACTTC. This chain uses TRBV7-9 with TRBJ2-5; 14 bases line up with TRBD2. Germline V lookup: CDR1 SEHNR, CDR2 FQNEAQ (reference sequence). Trimming cost V 4 bases and J 4 bases; bases outside gene matches: 2. This CDR3 spans 15 amino acids. Full variable domain (rest looked up from reference TRBV7-9 and TRBJ2-5): DTGVSQNPRHKITKRGQNVTFRCDPISEHNRLYWYRQTLGQGPEFLTYFQNEAQLEKSRLLSDRFSAERPKGSFSTLEIQRTEQGDSAMYLCASSSGTSGRETQYFGPGTRLLVL.

This clone was counted many times. The chain recombines TRBV4-3 with TRBJ2-1, with 12 bases that match TRBD2. This CDR3 has 18 residues. V trimming: 0 bases; J trimming: 9 bases; junction bases outside the gene matches: 12. Germline-derived CDR1 and CDR2 are LGHNA and YSLEER. The CDR3 sequence is CASSQDRGTSGRGSEQFF. The CDR3 coding sequence is TGCGCCAGCAGCCAAGATCGTGGGACTAGCGGGCGCGGGAGTGAGCAGTTCTTC.

With regard to this clone: This sample also contains other DNA sequences that code for the same CDR3. The chain uses TRBV9 and TRBJ2-2; D is uncertain. Trimming took 0 bases from V and 3 from J, leaving 6 bases between them. The CDR3 contains 14 residues. CDR1 is SGDLS and CDR2 is YYNGEE in the germline V gene. This CDR3 reads CASSVDGYTGELFF. The CDR3 DNA sequence: TGTGCCAGCAGCGTAGACGGGTACACCGGGGAGCTGTTTTTT.

This clone was detected a few times. CDR3 sequence (DNA): TGTGCCAGCAGTGGTAACACAGATACGCAGTATTTT. It is translated as CASSGNTDTQYF. This chain connects TRBV25-1 to TRBJ2-3, with unresolved D. The ends were cut back, 4 bases at V and 2 bases at J, with 4 bases in the middle. This CDR3 contains 12 residues. Per the germline V gene, CDR1 is MGHDK and CDR2 is SYGVNS.

This clone has a handful of counts. The V gene is TRBV5-4, the J gene TRBJ2-7; possibly TRBD2 for D (5 bases). Germline-derived CDR1 and CDR2 are SGHNT and YYREEE (reference sequence). The V end was cut by 5 bases, the J end by 0 bases, with 18 bases between. The CDR3 sequence is 16 residues long. CDR3 sequence (DNA): TGTGCCAGCAGTCCTAGCCAGACACCGCACTCCTACGAGCAGTACTTC. Protein: CASSPSQTPHSYEQYF.